Described below is a single T cell receptor (beta chain) sequence and its context. The antigen remains unidentified. The data stem from a study of OX40 agonist ivuxolimab in advanced cancers. Turning to the study itself: Eligibility rules accepted prior anti-PD-1, anti-PD-L1 or anti-CTLA-4 therapy, and over 35% had some. Study-level points and caveats: Average numbers of expanded clones were greater in CD8+ T cells than in CD4+. Relatively little clonal expansion, among the lowest observed, appeared in partial responders at 0.1-3.0 mg/kg.

The table came from immunoSEQ multiplex PCR; TCRdb's copy has only in-frame clones and leaves some out. The sample has 20,000 to 25,000 clones, more than 75% seen once. V shed 0 bases and J 12 bases; nucleotides not matched to a gene: 4. The CDR3 consists of 12 residues. Germline V lookup: CDR1 SGHDT, CDR2 YYEEEE. The material sequenced was CD4+ or CD8+ T cells sorted from blood, taken in a trial of the OX40 agonist ivuxolimab. The TCR originated in an adult with an advanced solid tumor such as melanoma, head and neck, liver or kidney cancer. V and J are TRBV5-6 and TRBJ2-3, with 7 bases aligning to TRBD2. The CDR3 here is CASSLAGRDQYF. CDR3 DNA: TGTGCCAGCAGCTTGGCAGGGAGGGATCAGTATTTT.